This T cell receptor (beta chain) was identified in a study of T-cell reconstitution after alpha-beta-depleted transplantation in children. The CDR3 runs 14 residues. V shed 6 bases and J shed 0 bases, with 15 bases lying between them. Germline V CDR1 and CDR2: DFQATT, SNEGSKA (reference sequence). At least ten counts were recorded for this clonotype. Unique molecular identifiers were incorporated when the TCRbeta library was constructed. TCRdb reanalysed the PCR reads using MiXCR and keeps one entry per CDR3 protein. The sample comprises approximately 200,000 distinct CDR3 sequences, just under 6.5% of which are singletons, and about 4.3% rests with the top ten.

This receptor was taken from a girl in the first two years of life with combined immunodeficiency, due to receive a stem cell transplant. The chain recombines TRBV20-1 with TRBJ2-7, with D tentatively TRBD1 (5 bases). The sample was PBMCs, taken before TCRalphabeta/CD19-depleted stem cell transplant. The CDR3 coding sequence is TGCAGTGCAGAGGAAGGGGTAAACTCCTACGAGCAGTACTTC. As protein: CSAEEGVNSYEQYF.